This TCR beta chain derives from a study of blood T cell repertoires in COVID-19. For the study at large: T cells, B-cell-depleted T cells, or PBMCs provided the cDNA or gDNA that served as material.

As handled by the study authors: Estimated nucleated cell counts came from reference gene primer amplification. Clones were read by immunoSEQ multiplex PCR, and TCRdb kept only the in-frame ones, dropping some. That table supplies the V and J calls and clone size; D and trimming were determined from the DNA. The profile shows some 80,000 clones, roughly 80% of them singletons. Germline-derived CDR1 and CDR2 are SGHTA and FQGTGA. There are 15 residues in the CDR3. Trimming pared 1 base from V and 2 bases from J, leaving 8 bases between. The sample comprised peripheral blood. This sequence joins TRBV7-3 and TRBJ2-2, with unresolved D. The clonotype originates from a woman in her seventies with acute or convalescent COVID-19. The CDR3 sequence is CASSLSGPNTGELFF. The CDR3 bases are TGTGCCAGCAGCTTAAGCGGTCCTAACACCGGGGAGCTGTTTTTT.